These 18 T cell receptor delta chains were sequenced from one sample in a study of γδ T cells in repeated Plasmodium falciparum infection. TCRdb re-called the multiplex PCR reads using CATT. Among approximately 90,000 delta-chain clones listed, 0.75% to 1% were seen once. Flow sorting of PBMC yielded separate Vgamma9/Vdelta2+ and Vdelta2-negative gammadelta T cell populations for bulk repertoire analysis. The sequenced sample was gamma-delta T cells from blood. The receptors were gathered from a pool of human donors (malaria-infected and uninfected, not separated).

Remarks on this clone: TCRdb's entry gives the protein of a much larger clone, which mismatches this DNA's translation at residue 12, likely from a read error; the protein reported here is translated from the DNA. The rearrangement joins TRDV2 to TRDJ1, with TRDD3 identical over 12 bases. Here the J gene was assigned by germline matching of the DNA, as TCRdb has none. The CDR3 extends over 16 amino acids. Germline CDR1 GEAIGNYY, CDR2 EKD. CDR3 residues: CACDTGLLGDTGKLIF. The CDR3 region has the DNA TGTGCCTGTGACACCGGACTACTGGGGGATACCGGTAAACTCATCTTT.

This clone was seen a handful of times. A far larger clone is one nucleotide away, so this likely arose from a read error. This specimen includes other DNA sequences encoding the same CDR3. This chain uses TRDV1 with TRDJ1; 11 nucleotides align to TRDD3. Germline CDR1 is TSWWSYY and CDR2 is QGS. The CDR3 runs to 18 residues. CDR3 loop: CALGVRGGGYAGTDKLIF. DNA for the CDR3: TGTGCCCTTGGGGTTCGTGGTGGGGGATACGCCGGCACCGATAAACTCATCTTT.

This clone was seen repeatedly, ten times or more. TCRdb shows a much larger clone's protein in place of this DNA's translation, and the two differ at residue 17, likely through a read error; the protein shown is translated from the DNA. The V segment is TRDV2, and no J call was made; the table calls TRDD3, which could not be checked here. This CDR3 comprises 19 residues. Germline V gene sequence: CDR1 GEAIGNYY, CDR2 EKD. In DNA, the CDR3 is TGTGCCTGTGACACGGTTGGTGGATACGACAACGACTACACCGATAAACCCATCTTT. Amino acids: CACDTVGGYDNDYTDKPIF.

This clone was detected a few times. TCRdb shows a much larger clone's protein in place of this DNA's translation, and the two differ at residue 6, likely through a read error; the protein shown is translated from the DNA. The rearrangement links TRDV1 to TRDJ1, with 13 bases aligning to TRDD3. TCRdb lists no J gene, so it was determined here by aligning the DNA to germline. V was pared by 1 base and J by 0 bases, with 11 bases of the junction left unmatched. The germline gives CDR1 TSWWSYY, CDR2 QGS. The CDR3 runs 20 residues. The CDR3 sequence: CALGEPLGTGGYGYTDKLIF. DNA of the CDR3: TGTGCTCTTGGGGAACCCTTGGGAACTGGGGGATACGGTTACACCGATAAACTCATCTTT.

In the case of this clone: A far larger clone lies a single base away; this is likely a read error. Different DNA sequences within this sample yield the same CDR3. V and J are TRDV2 and TRDJ1; 10 bases agree with TRDD3. TCRdb lists no J gene, so it was determined here by aligning the DNA to germline. The J segment lost 4 bases and the V segment lost 3 bases, leaving 16 bases of the junction unmatched. The CDR3 extends over 18 amino acids. CDR1 and CDR2 (germline): GEAIGNYY, EKD. The CDR3 sequence: CACDPVLGDPTPNDKLIF. The CDR3 DNA is TGTGCCTGTGACCCAGTACTGGGGGATCCTACCCCAAACGATAAACTCATCTTT.

Comment on this clone: The protein TCRdb lists belongs to a much larger clone and differs from this DNA's translation at residue 13, which points to a read error; the protein shown is made from the DNA. The rearrangement joins TRDV1 to TRDJ1; 7 bases line up with TRDD3. The J gene, not given by TCRdb, was assigned here from a germline match of the nucleotide sequence. The CDR3 runs to 19 residues. J was trimmed by 5 bases and V by 2 bases; bases with no gene match: 20. CDR1 and CDR2 (germline): TSWWSYY, QGS. CDR3 loop: CALGEWPHGSGIHWDKLIF. The DNA for the CDR3 is TGTGCTCTTGGGGAATGGCCCCACGGAAGCGGGATACACTGGGATAAACTCATCTTT.

This clone was seen more than once but under ten times. The TCRdb record carries a much larger clone's protein, which differs from this DNA's translation at residue 14; a read error is the likely cause, and the protein listed here is the DNA translation. This chain links TRDV2 with TRDJ1; 10 nucleotides align to TRDD3. Germline V CDR1 and CDR2: GEAIGNYY, EKD. CDR3 length: 16 residues. For the CDR3, the DNA is TGTGCCTGTGACACAAGTCGGGGGATACGGGACGATAAACCCATCTTT. It is translated as CACDTSRGIRDDKPIF.

Regarding this clone: TCRdb assigns this DNA the protein of a much larger clone, which departs from its translation at residue 12; this likely reflects a read error, and the protein shown comes from translating the DNA. This chain links TRDV1 with TRDJ1, with D possibly TRDD3 on 6 matching bases. The J gene was missing in TCRdb and was found by matching the end of the DNA to germline. Per germline, CDR1 TSWWSYY and CDR2 QGS. Between the trimmed V and J ends, which lost 0 bases and 5 bases, there was a span of 25 bases. The CDR3 runs 19 residues. Here the CDR3 DNA reads TGTGCTCTTGGGGAACTCGCCTGGGCTCTGGGGAACCCTCGGGATAAACTCATCTTT. This encodes CALGELAWALGNPRDKLIF.

Note on this clone: This sequence is one base from a far larger clone and is likely a read error. Different DNA sequences within this sample yield the same CDR3. The chain has TRDV2 and TRDJ1, with a tentative D call TRDD3 (6 bases). The J gene comes from matching the DNA to germline here; TCRdb lacks it. Per the germline V gene, CDR1 is GEAIGNYY and CDR2 is EKD. The CDR3 has 18 residues. V lost 3 bases to trimming and J lost 0 bases, with 22 bases between them. The CDR3, as DNA: TGTGCCTGTGACTCCCTATTGGGGGGTCCCGGGTACACCGATAAACTCATCTTT. This codes for CACDSLLGGPGYTDKLIF.

This clone occurred a few times. The protein TCRdb lists belongs to a much larger clone and differs from this DNA's translation at residue 16, which points to a read error; the protein shown is made from the DNA. This CDR3 is CALGELPFTRTGGYACRLYTDKLIF. The DNA of the CDR3 is TGTGCTCTTGGGGAATTACCTTTCACAAGGACTGGGGGATACGCGTGCCGACTGTACACCGATAAACTCATCTTT. V usage is TRDV1 and J usage is TRDJ1; 13 nucleotides match TRDD3. This CDR3 is 25 amino acids long. V was clipped by 2 bases and J by 0 bases; unmatched bases: 27. CDR1 is TSWWSYY and CDR2 is QGS in the germline V gene.

This clone was observed a handful of times. The protein TCRdb lists belongs to a much larger clone and differs from this DNA's translation at residue 6, which points to a read error; the protein shown is made from the DNA. The chain couples TRDV1 to TRDJ1; the D gene is possibly TRDD3 (5 bases). TCRdb is silent on the J gene; assignment here came from matching the DNA to germline. The CDR3 is 27 residues long. The germline gives CDR1 TSWWSYY, CDR2 QGS. V dropped 4 bases and J dropped 1 base, with 49 bases sitting between them. The CDR3 protein is CALGGLNIPLFVRKSYINGDLTDKLIF. The CDR3, as DNA: TGTGCTCTTGGGGGCCTCAACATACCCCTTTTTGTGCGAAAGTCTTACATAAACGGGGACCTCACCGATAAACTCATCTTT.

A note on this clone: A far more abundant clone sits one base away, making this likely a read error. Other nucleotide sequences from this sample produce the same CDR3. This chain joins TRDV1 and TRDJ1; 10 bases map to TRDD3. Germline CDR1 and CDR2: TSWWSYY and QGS. This CDR3 contains 20 residues. In nucleotides, the CDR3 is TGTGCTCTTGGGGCCACTTCCTCTTACTGGGGGATTTCTGCCACCGACAAACTCATCTTT. It encodes CALGATSSYWGISATDKLIF.

With regard to this clone: For this DNA, TCRdb reports the protein of a much larger clone, which diverges at residue 14, most likely from a read error; the protein presented here is translated directly from the DNA. This chain links TRDV1 with TRDJ1; no reliable D call. TCRdb carries no J gene annotation; the J gene was assigned here by matching the DNA with germline. Germline V gene data show CDR1 as TSWWSYY and CDR2 as QGS. Trimming removed 3 bases from V and 7 bases from J, with 27 bases in between. The CDR3 has 18 amino acids. The CDR3 is CALGDPFPTYGVELKLIF. DNA for the CDR3: TGTGCTCTTGGGGACCCCTTTCCCACTTACGGTGTGGAGCTTAAACTCATCTTT.

Concerning this clone itself: A read error likely explains why the TCRdb protein, taken from a much larger clone, differs from this DNA's translation at residue 16; the protein shown is translated from the DNA. The CDR3 bases are TGTGCCTGTGACTCTGTACTGGGGGATACGCTCAAAAACTCCTGGGGCACCCGACAGATGTTTTTC. It translates to CACDSVLGDTLKNSWGTRQMFF. The chain is built from TRDV2 and TRDJ3; the match to TRDD3 covers 13 bases. Here the J gene came from matching the DNA to germline, since TCRdb omits it. The length of the CDR3 is 22 residues. Germline CDR1 is GEAIGNYY and CDR2 is EKD.

This clone occurred a few times. A far larger clone is only one base removed, so a read error is likely. Other DNA variants within this sample encode the same CDR3. The CDR3 coding sequence is TGTGCCTTCATCCGACCCTGTCGGGGTTACACCGACAAACTCATCTTT. Amino acid sequence: CAFIRPCRGYTDKLIF. The chain carries TRDV3 and TRDJ1; D not resolved. This CDR3 is built from 16 residues. Looked up from germline, CDR1 is TVYSNPD and CDR2 is GDNSRS (reference sequence).

Regarding this clone: With a far larger clone one base away, a read error is the likely cause. The sample holds other DNA sequences that translate to the same CDR3. The V gene reported is TRDV2; the J gene is uncalled; TRDD3 reflects the table's D call only, with no check against the DNA. CDR3 length: 20 residues. Germline CDR1 and CDR2: GEAIGNYY and EKD. The CDR3 region is CACDTLMGDTGSWDTRQMFF. The DNA of the CDR3 is TGTGCCTGTGACACCCTCATGGGGGATACGGGCTCCTGGGACACCCGACAGATGTTCTTC.

This clone was detected a few times. TCRdb assigns this DNA the protein of a much larger clone, which departs from its translation at residue 10; this likely reflects a read error, and the protein shown comes from translating the DNA. This chain joins TRAV38-2/DV8 and TRDJ1, with 13 bases lining up with TRDD3. Per the germline V gene, CDR1 is TSESDYY and CDR2 is QEAYKQQN. The trim removed 2 bases at V and 3 bases at J, leaving 22 bases unmatched. This CDR3 has 22 residues. The CDR3 sequence is CAYRRFFAFHPSTGGYADKLIF. The CDR3 region has the DNA TGTGCTTATAGGAGATTCTTTGCCTTCCACCCGAGTACTGGGGGATACGCCGATAAACTCATCTTT.

This clone showed up just a few times. The TCRdb record carries a much larger clone's protein, which differs from this DNA's translation at residue 7; a read error is the likely cause, and the protein listed here is the DNA translation. V is TRDV1 and J is TRDJ1; 10 bases match TRDD3. The J gene was not available in TCRdb and was assigned here by matching the DNA to germline segments. Germline assignment: CDR1 TSWWSYY and CDR2 QGS. Unmatched junction bases numbered 20, after V lost 0 bases and J lost 4 bases. The CDR3 has 21 residues. CDR3 nucleotide sequence: TGTGCTCTTGGGGAACTCAGTCCTACAGAGCTACTGGGGGATTGGTGCGATAAACTCATCTTT. This sequence encodes CALGELSPTELLGDWCDKLIF.